This entry lists 4 T cell receptor beta chains sequenced from one sample in a study of blood T cell repertoires in COVID-19 (dated by TCRdb to 2019 to 2021). The library relied on the immunoSEQ multiplex PCR assay. This is the immuneACCESS table as TCRdb keeps it, with only in-frame sequences that have V and J called. A part of the clones is gone; compared with another copy, unresolved V genes explain less than half, and the rest is unexplained. Counted in this sample were roughly 170,000 clones; about 85% of them appeared once. The ten largest clones add up to about 1.2% of the sample. The sample was peripheral blood. These receptors came from a man aged 60 to 75 who had recovered from COVID-19.

The chain carries TRBV5-4 and TRBJ1-6; perhaps TRBD1 as D (6 bases). This CDR3 spans 16 amino acids. Germline V gene data show CDR1 as SGHNT and CDR2 as YYREEE (reference sequence). The V and J ends lost 0 bases and 7 bases respectively, with 14 bases between them. CDR3 in amino acids: CASSLVPGVANSPLHF. CDR3 nucleotide sequence: TGTGCCAGCAGCTTGGTTCCAGGGGTGGCGAATTCACCCCTCCACTTT.

In this sample, this clone turned up once. The V call is TRBV18, the J call TRBJ2-2, with D possibly TRBD1 on 5 matching bases. Per the germline V gene, CDR1 is KGHSH and CDR2 is LQKENI. CDR3 length: 13 residues. The V and J ends lost 3 bases and 5 bases respectively, with 7 bases between them. The CDR3 nucleotides read TGTGCCAGCTCACCGGACACGACCGGGGAGCTGTTTTTT. Encoded protein: CASSPDTTGELFF.

The chain is built from TRBV9 and TRBJ2-1; D possibly corresponds to TRBD1 (6 bases). Germline CDR1 reads SGDLS; CDR2 reads YYNGEE. This CDR3 contains 15 residues. Trimming cost V 4 bases and J 9 bases, with 20 bases left between them. The CDR3 DNA is TGTGCCAGCAGCCAGATCGTCAGGGGAAGGGGTGAGCAGTTCTTC. The encoded protein is CASSQIVRGRGEQFF.

The V gene is TRBV11-3, the J gene TRBJ2-3, with TRBD2 matching 13 bases. Germline V gives CDR1 SGHNT, CDR2 YENEEA. V was pared by 3 bases and J by 6 bases, with 9 bases of the junction left unmatched. The CDR3 length is 17 residues. CDR3 coding DNA: TGTGCCAGCAGCTTGGGAGGACTAGCGGGGGAGGCGGATACGCAGTATTTT. As protein: CASSLGGLAGEADTQYF. Based on the CDR3 plus reference TRBV11-3 and TRBJ2-3, the full variable domain is EAGVVQSPRYKIIEKKQPVAFWCNPISGHNTLYWYLQNLGQGPELLIRYENEEAVDDSQLPKDRFSAERLKGVDSTLKIQPAELGDSAVYLCASSLGGLAGEADTQYFGPGTRLTVL.